This section outlines one T cell receptor beta chain sequence together with its context. Its target antigen remains unknown. No quality values exist for individual bases; no much larger clone is one base distant. TCRbeta CDR3 regions were amplified from genomic DNA using the immunoSEQ Assay, a bias-controlled multiplex PCR. In the authors' own workflow: The number of nucleated cells in each sample was estimated from the amplification of reference gene primers within the assay. To quantify the absolute abundance of each unique TCRbeta CDR3 rearrangement, sequence reads were collapsed and filtered. For each sample, productive Simpson clonality was calculated by taking the square root of Simpson's diversity index across productive rearrangements. TCRdb took over this immuneACCESS table, retaining in-frame rearrangements with V and J assigned. Such tables are incomplete; in checked studies, under half of the missing clones stem from an unresolved V gene, and the remainder is unexplained. The D gene and trimming were derived from the DNA, and the V and J assignments and clone size from that table. The sample records about 170,000 clones, roughly 86% of which are singletons. The ten largest clonotypes hold roughly 3.3% of the sample.

This entry comes from a study of blood T cell repertoires in COVID-19 (dated by TCRdb to the early 2020s). For the study in its entirety: The collaborator samples originated in the United States, Italy and Spain and spanned the acute and convalescent phases of COVID-19. The prospective study material was composed of cDNA or gDNA derived from T cells, B-cell-depleted T cells, or PBMCs. The dataset comprised deeply sampled blood TCRbeta repertoires from subjects exposed to, actively infected with, or recovered from COVID-19. The repertoires were released in a freely available public database meant as a resource for research on the immune response to SARS-CoV-2. Samples came from the ongoing ImmuneRACE study (first 160 participants) plus 1,254 subjects from 6 global collaborators. The sample metadata nearly always contained a de-identified subject ID, COVID-19 status, age in years and sex. Where available, HLA class I and class II types were obtained from metadata supplied by the sample provider rather than from assay-based typing. What the study reported, not specific to this receptor: The amount of clinical and demographic metadata varied by source and participant and was provided uncurated.

The collaborating institutions used their own protocols to collect whole blood in K2EDTA tubes. For TCRbeta analysis, collaborators shipped samples in one of three forms: frozen whole blood, isolated PBMCs, or DNA extracted from either of those sample types. Trimming leaves V shorter by 4 bases and J shorter by 8 bases, with the junction holding 13 bases beyond the gene matches. CDR1 and CDR2 were assigned from the germline V gene as MDHEN and SYDVKM. Counted from cysteine to phenylalanine, this CDR3 has 16 amino acids. Only the CDR3 DNA stays, 48 bases, in frame from base 1. This clonotype originated in a man between 65 and 85 years old with acute or convalescent COVID-19. The source material was peripheral blood. The chain is assembled from TRBV28 and TRBJ1-2; 10 nucleotides in the junction match TRBD1. The CDR3 in this case is CASSSPGGQGRRGYTF. Read as DNA, the sequence is TGTGCCAGCAGTTCGCCAGGGGGACAGGGGAGGCGAGGCTACACCTTC.